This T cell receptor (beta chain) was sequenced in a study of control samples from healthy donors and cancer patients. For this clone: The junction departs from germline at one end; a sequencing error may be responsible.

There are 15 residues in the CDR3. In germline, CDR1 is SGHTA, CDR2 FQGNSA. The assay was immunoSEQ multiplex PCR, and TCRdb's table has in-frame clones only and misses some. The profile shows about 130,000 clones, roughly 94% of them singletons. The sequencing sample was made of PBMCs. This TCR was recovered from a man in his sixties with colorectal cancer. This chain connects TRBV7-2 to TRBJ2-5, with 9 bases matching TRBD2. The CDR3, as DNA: TGTGCCAGCAGCTTAGCAGGGACTAGCATCGAGAGCCAGTACTTC. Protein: CASSLAGTSIESQYF.